One sample yielded the 9 T cell receptor beta chains listed below, sequenced in a study of blood T cell repertoires in COVID-19 (TCRdb year 2020). The library was obtained by the immunoSEQ multiplex PCR assay. Entries here come from immuneACCESS through TCRdb and include only in-frame sequences with V and J called. Some clones fail to appear in such tables; in the studies checked, an unresolved V gene covers under half of the shortfall, and the cause of the remainder is unknown. The sample yields almost 65,000 clones; 70% to 90% were counted once. The ten biggest clones cover roughly 9.1% of the sample. Specimen: PBMCs or T cells enriched from blood (not recorded which). The receptors derive from a woman between 40 and 55 years old who had recovered from COVID-19.

The chain employs TRBV6-5 and TRBJ2-5, with D possibly matching TRBD1 (6 bases). CDR1 and CDR2 from the germline V gene are MNHEY and SVGAGI. V lost 4 bases to trimming and J lost 2 bases, with 17 bases between them. CDR3 length: 16 residues. The CDR3 bases are TGTGCCAGCAGTTTCCTACAGGGATATCAGCAAGAGACCCAGTACTTC. Protein sequence: CASSFLQGYQQETQYF.

The CDR3 sequence is CASSLPGTGGSYEQYF. The DNA of the CDR3 is TGTGCCAGCAGCCTTCCCGGGACAGGGGGCTCCTACGAGCAGTACTTC. The chain couples TRBV14 to TRBJ2-7; TRBD1 matches at 11 bases. In germline, CDR1 is SGHDN, CDR2 FVKESK. There are 16 residues in the CDR3. V dropped 4 bases and J dropped 0; count of bases not matched to a gene: 5.

This sequence joins TRBV21-1 and TRBJ2-4; TRBD2 is taken as the D call from the table, unchecked against the DNA. TRBV21-1 is flagged as a pseudogene. This CDR3 comprises 16 residues. CDR3 bases: TGTGCCAGCATTATGACTAGCGGGGGGGCGAAAAACATTCAGTACTTC. Amino acids: CASIMTSGGAKNIQYF.

The chain carries TRBV24-1 and TRBJ2-2, with 9 bases matching TRBD1. In germline, CDR1 is KGHDR, CDR2 SFDVKD. This CDR3 comprises 16 residues. J lost 5 bases, V lost 0 bases, and 3 bases had no gene match. The CDR3 reads CATSDLGQGQTGELFF. CDR3 DNA sequence: TGTGCCACCAGTGATTTGGGACAGGGGCAAACCGGGGAGCTGTTTTTT.

The V call is TRBV6-5, the J call TRBJ1-2; no reliable D call. Looked up from germline, CDR1 is MNHEY and CDR2 is SVGAGI. V lost 6 bases and J 5 bases, leaving 16 bases between the germline ends. The CDR3 is made up of 14 amino acids. This chain's CDR3 is CASSRSNGDYGYTF. In nucleotides, the CDR3 is TGTGCCAGCAGCCGGTCAAACGGGGATTATGGCTACACCTTC.

The J gene is TRBJ1-6, the V gene TRBV4-1; TRBD1 is a possible D gene (6 bases). The CDR3 is made up of 15 amino acids. The ends were cut back, 5 bases at V and 7 bases at J, with 15 bases in the middle. Germline assignment: CDR1 MGHRA and CDR2 YSYEKL. CDR3 protein: CASSYRQETNSPLHF. CDR3 sequence (DNA): TGCGCCAGCAGCTACAGACAGGAAACAAATTCACCCCTCCACTTT.

The rearrangement uses TRBV27 and TRBJ2-2; maybe TRBD2 (7 bases). Trimming removed 6 bases from V and 0 bases from J, with 14 bases in between. The CDR3 runs to 16 residues. Germline lookup yields CDR1 MNHEY and CDR2 SMNVEV (reference sequence). This CDR3 is CASRLRGASNTGELFF. The DNA of the CDR3 is TGTGCCAGCAGGCTACGGGGGGCCTCGAACACCGGGGAGCTGTTTTTT.

The chain joins TRBV6-5 to TRBJ1-6, with 8 positions matching TRBD1. V lost 4 bases and J lost 7; bases outside the gene matches: 6. This CDR3 spans 15 amino acids. In germline, CDR1 is MNHEY, CDR2 SVGAGI. Here the CDR3 reads CASSSHGTGNSPLHF. CDR3 DNA: TGTGCCAGCAGTTCCCACGGGACAGGCAATTCACCCCTCCACTTT.

Here the CDR3 reads CASSPPGGGWSTDTQYF. DNA for the CDR3: TGTGCCAGCAGCCCTCCGGGGGGCGGCTGGAGCACAGATACGCAGTATTTT. V gene TRBV5-6 combines with J gene TRBJ2-3, with D possibly TRBD2 on 7 matching bases. Looked up from germline, CDR1 is SGHDT and CDR2 is YYEEEE. The ends were cut back, 4 bases at V and 0 bases at J, with 18 bases in the middle. This CDR3 region has 17 residues.